These 21 T cell receptor beta chains were sequenced from one sample in a study of technical replicates of blood from a handful of donors. The data were produced by immunoSEQ multiplex PCR, yet TCRdb's version contains in-frame clones alone and is incomplete. The data hold 95,000 to 100,000 clones, with around 95% observed a single time. Sequenced: T cells isolated from PBMCs. These receptors all come from a human donor in good health.

The genes are TRBV28 and TRBJ1-4; TRBD1 aligns across 8 bases. The V gene's germline CDR1 is MDHEN and CDR2 SYDVKM. This CDR3 comprises 15 residues. Trimming removed 5 bases from V and 14 bases from J; junction bases left unmatched: 16. The CDR3 coding sequence is TGTGCCAGCAGTCTTCGGACAGGGTCCAACTACGGGCTGTTTTTT. This translates into CASSLRTGSNYGLFF.

The chain combines TRBV5-5 with TRBJ2-1, with a weak D call TRBD1 (5 bases). Germline loops: CDR1 SGHKS, CDR2 YYEKEE (reference sequence). This CDR3 contains 15 residues. V lost 0 bases and J lost 3, with 10 bases in between. The CDR3 region is CASSLEGDSYNEQFF. DNA for the CDR3: TGTGCCAGCAGCTTGGAAGGGGATAGCTACAATGAGCAGTTCTTC.

The chain recombines TRBV30 with TRBJ1-1, with a weak D call TRBD1 (5 bases). The germline V and J ends were trimmed by 3 bases and 5 bases, with 10 bases remaining between them. Germline V gives CDR1 GTSNPN, CDR2 SVGIG (reference sequence). The CDR3 is 12 residues long. The CDR3 nucleotides are TGTGCCTGGAGCACAGGTGGGACTGAAGCTTTCTTT. Translating it yields CAWSTGGTEAFF.

The chain uses TRBV30 and TRBJ1-1; D is undetermined. Germline CDR1 is GTSNPN and CDR2 is SVGIG (reference sequence). The V end lost 5 bases, the J end lost 6 bases, and 10 bases lay between the germline ends. This CDR3 has 11 amino acids. The CDR3 DNA reads TGTGCCTGGGCGACTTTCTCTGAAGCTTTCTTT. Translating gives CAWATFSEAFF. The full variable domain, rest sourced from reference TRBV30 and TRBJ1-1, is SQTIHQWPATLVQPVGSPLSLECTVEGTSNPNLYWYRQAAGRGLQLLFYSVGIGQISSEVPQNLSASRPQDRQFILSSKKLLLSDSGFYLCAWATFSEAFFGQGTRLTVV.

Sample share makes this clone medium-sized (0.01 to 0.1%). The sample contains more than one DNA sequence encoding this CDR3. The chain employs TRBV5-6 and TRBJ2-3; 13 bases are shared with TRBD2. With 4 bases clipped from V and 8 bases from J, the junction kept 7 bases outside the gene matches. This CDR3 has 15 amino acids. From germline, CDR1 is SGHDT and CDR2 YYEEEE. As DNA, the CDR3 is TGTGCCAGCAGCGCACTAGCGGGGGGGCTAGGTACGCAGTATTTT. This codes for CASSALAGGLGTQYF.

This clone appeared a few times. This sequence joins TRBV5-8 and TRBJ1-1; D remains ambiguous. From germline, CDR1 is SGHTS and CDR2 YDEGEE. This CDR3 is 13 amino acids long. V was pared by 0 bases and J by 4 bases, with 7 bases between. CDR3: CASSLGPITEAFF. CDR3 coding DNA: TGTGCCAGCAGCTTGGGTCCCATCACTGAAGCTTTCTTT.

Only a few counts were recorded for this clone. This sequence joins TRBV18 and TRBJ1-1; D is uncertain. The V gene's germline CDR1 is KGHSH and CDR2 LQKENI. Trimming left V 5 bases short and J 0 bases short, with 16 bases between. There are 16 residues in the CDR3. As DNA, the CDR3 is TGTGCCAGCTCATCCAATCCGGTATATTTGAACACTGAAGCTTTCTTT. Translated, it gives CASSSNPVYLNTEAFF. Full variable domain (rest looked up from reference TRBV18 and TRBJ1-1): NAGVMQNPRHLVRRRGQEARLRCSPMKGHSHVYWYRQLPEEGLKFMVYLQKENIIDESGMPKERFSAEFPKEGPSILRIQQVVRGDSAAYFCASSSNPVYLNTEAFFGQGTRLTVV.

This clone was seen just once. V gene TRBV6-5 combines with J gene TRBJ2-2; 7 nucleotides agree with TRBD1. Germline-derived CDR1 and CDR2 are MNHEY and SVGAGI. Trimming removed 5 bases from V and 5 bases from J; junction bases left unmatched: 5. This CDR3 contains 14 residues. CDR3 bases: TGTGCCAGCAGTACTCAGGGGGTAACCGGGGAGCTGTTTTTT. This encodes CASSTQGVTGELFF.

This chain joins TRBV9 and TRBJ1-3, with 12 bases identical to TRBD1. There are 17 residues in the CDR3. V dropped 0 bases and J dropped 0; count of bases not matched to a gene: 1. Germline lookup yields CDR1 SGDLS and CDR2 YYNGEE. The CDR3 DNA follows: TGTGCCAGCAGCGTAGGGGACAGGGGGCTCTCTGGAAACACCATATATTTT. Its translation is CASSVGDRGLSGNTIYF. Supplemented by reference TRBV9 and TRBJ1-3, the full variable domain reads DSGVTQTPKHLITATGQRVTLRCSPRSGDLSVYWYQQSLDQGLQFLIQYYNGEERAKGNILERFSAQQFPDLHSELNLSSLELGDSALYFCASSVGDRGLSGNTIYFGEGSWLTVV.

V usage is TRBV9 and J usage is TRBJ2-2, with TRBD1 as a possible D gene (6 bases). The CDR3 consists of 13 residues. Looked up from germline, CDR1 is SGDLS and CDR2 is YYNGEE. Trimming cost V 4 bases and J 5 bases, with 9 bases left between them. Here the CDR3 DNA reads TGTGCCAGCAGCTCCACAGGGACCGGGGAGCTGTTTTTT. Encoded protein: CASSSTGTGELFF. The whole variable domain, filled in from reference TRBV9 and TRBJ2-2, reads DSGVTQTPKHLITATGQRVTLRCSPRSGDLSVYWYQQSLDQGLQFLIQYYNGEERAKGNILERFSAQQFPDLHSELNLSSLELGDSALYFCASSSTGTGELFFGEGSRLTVL.

The gene calls are TRBV5-1 and TRBJ1-1, with a weak D call TRBD1 (5 bases). Trimming cost V 4 bases and J 3 bases, with 16 bases left between them. Germline V CDR1 and CDR2: SGHRS, YFSETQ. The length of the CDR3 is 15 residues. The CDR3, as DNA: TGCGCCAGCAGCGTGGTTGGACACGAGTACACTGAAGCTTTCTTT. Translating gives CASSVVGHEYTEAFF.

The genes are TRBV2 and TRBJ2-3; TRBD1 is a possible D gene (5 bases). The V end lost 4 bases, the J end lost 0 bases, and 11 bases lay between the germline ends. The CDR3 is 15 amino acids. Germline V gives CDR1 SNHLY, CDR2 FYNNEI. This CDR3 reads CASSVYRPSTDTQYF. The CDR3 nucleotides read TGTGCCAGCAGTGTATACAGGCCTAGCACAGATACGCAGTATTTT. Complete variable domain (other parts from reference TRBV2 and TRBJ2-3): EPEVTQTPSHQVTQMGQEVILRCVPISNHLYFYWYRQILGQKVEFLVSFYNNEISEKSEIFDDQFSVERPDGSNFTLKIRSTKLEDSAMYFCASSVYRPSTDTQYFGPGTRLTVL.

The chain links TRBV6-6 to TRBJ1-1; 10 bases map to TRBD1. The CDR3 spans 14 residues. J gave up 3 bases and V 6 bases, and 4 bases lay outside the gene matches. Germline V gives CDR1 MNHNY, CDR2 SVGAGI (reference sequence). CDR3 DNA: TGTGCCAGCAGCCGAGGACAGGGGGACACTGAAGCTTTCTTT. Amino acids: CASSRGQGDTEAFF.

The gene calls are TRBV5-4 and TRBJ2-3; 7 nucleotides align to TRBD2. J was trimmed by 5 bases and V by 0 bases; bases with no gene match: 18. Germline lookup yields CDR1 SGHNT and CDR2 YYREEE (reference sequence). The CDR3 is 19 amino acids. The CDR3 reads CASSLGAWKGGRAQDTQYF. Here the CDR3 DNA reads TGTGCCAGCAGCTTGGGGGCGTGGAAGGGTGGGAGGGCACAAGATACGCAGTATTTT.

CDR3 protein: CASRAVAGNTIYF. CDR3 DNA sequence: TGTGCCAGCCGTGCTGTTGCTGGAAACACCATATATTTT. This rearrangement joins TRBV6-1 to TRBJ1-3; D is unclear. The CDR3 runs 13 residues. V gave up 8 bases and J gave up 2 bases, with 10 bases separating them. The germline V gene has CDR1 MNHNS and CDR2 SASEGT.

This clone occurred once. The CDR3 loop reads CASSSLAGGPPGELFF. The CDR3 DNA sequence: TGTGCCAGTAGTTCCCTAGCGGGGGGGCCTCCCGGGGAGCTGTTTTTT. This sequence joins TRBV19 and TRBJ2-2; 12 bases agree with TRBD2. Trimming cost V 5 bases and J 6 bases; bases outside gene matches: 7. Germline values: CDR1 LNHDA, CDR2 SQIVND (reference sequence). This CDR3 is built from 16 residues.

The chain carries TRBV19 and TRBJ1-5; perhaps TRBD1 as D (5 bases). The CDR3 covers 15 residues. Looked up from germline, CDR1 is LNHDA and CDR2 is SQIVND (reference sequence). V lost 7 bases and J 0 bases, leaving 13 bases between the germline ends. The CDR3 loop is CASTKTVHSNQPQHF. The CDR3 DNA reads TGTGCCAGTACCAAGACAGTTCATAGCAATCAGCCCCAGCATTTT.

V gene TRBV12-5 combines with J gene TRBJ1-5; 9 bases are shared with TRBD1. The germline CDR1 and CDR2 sequences are LGHNT and FRNRAP. CDR3 size: 23 residues. V was clipped by 6 bases and J by 11 bases; unmatched bases: 38. CDR3 bases: TGTGCTAGTGGAACTAAAAACGGGGAAGGGACAGGGCCCGCGGGGGACCCCCCACAGACCCAGCATTTT. This translates into CASGTKNGEGTGPAGDPPQTQHF.

The chain joins TRBV18 to TRBJ1-2; the match to TRBD1 covers 9 bases. Trimming at V came to 1 base and at J to 4 bases, leaving 7 bases not matched to a gene. This CDR3 comprises 16 residues. Germline V gene sequence: CDR1 KGHSH, CDR2 LQKENI. CDR3 nucleotides: TGTGCCAGCTCACCACTGGACAGGGGCAAAGGCTATGGCTACACCTTC. This sequence encodes CASSPLDRGKGYGYTF. The full variable domain, its missing parts supplied by reference TRBV18 and TRBJ1-2, is NAGVMQNPRHLVRRRGQEARLRCSPMKGHSHVYWYRQLPEEGLKFMVYLQKENIIDESGMPKERFSAEFPKEGPSILRIQQVVRGDSAAYFCASSPLDRGKGYGYTFGSGTRLTVV.

The chain couples TRBV5-1 to TRBJ2-2, with D possibly matching TRBD2 (6 bases). V was clipped by 0 bases and J by 1 base, with 13 bases between them. Germline values: CDR1 SGHRS, CDR2 YFSETQ. The CDR3 is 17 amino acids. Here the CDR3 reads CASSLVGGEMNTGELFF. DNA for the CDR3: TGCGCCAGCAGCTTGGTCGGCGGGGAGATGAACACCGGGGAGCTGTTTTTT.

The chain recombines TRBV27 with TRBJ2-2; D gene unclear. CDR3 length: 12 amino acids. The germline V gene encodes CDR1 MNHEY and CDR2 SMNVEV (reference sequence). V lost 7 bases and J lost 6, with 9 bases in between. For the CDR3, the DNA is TGTGCCAGCACCTCCCCTCCCGGGGAGCTGTTTTTT. It translates to CASTSPPGELFF.